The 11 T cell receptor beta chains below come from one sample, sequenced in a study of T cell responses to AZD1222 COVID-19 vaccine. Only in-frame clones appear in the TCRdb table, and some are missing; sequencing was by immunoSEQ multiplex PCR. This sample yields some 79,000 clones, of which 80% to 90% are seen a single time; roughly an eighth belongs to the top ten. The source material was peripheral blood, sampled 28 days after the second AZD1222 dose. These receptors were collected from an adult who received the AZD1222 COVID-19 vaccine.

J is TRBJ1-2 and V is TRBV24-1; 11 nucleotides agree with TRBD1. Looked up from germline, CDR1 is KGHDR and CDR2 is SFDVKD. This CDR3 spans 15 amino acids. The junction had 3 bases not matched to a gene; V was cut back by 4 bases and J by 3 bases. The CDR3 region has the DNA TGTGCCACCAGTGAACCGGGACAGGGGGACTATGGCTACACCTTC. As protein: CATSEPGQGDYGYTF.

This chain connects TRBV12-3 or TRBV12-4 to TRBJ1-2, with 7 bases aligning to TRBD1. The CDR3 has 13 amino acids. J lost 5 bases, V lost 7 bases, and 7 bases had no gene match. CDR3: CASIQTGRYGYTF. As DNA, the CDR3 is TGTGCCAGCATCCAGACAGGGCGGTATGGCTACACCTTC.

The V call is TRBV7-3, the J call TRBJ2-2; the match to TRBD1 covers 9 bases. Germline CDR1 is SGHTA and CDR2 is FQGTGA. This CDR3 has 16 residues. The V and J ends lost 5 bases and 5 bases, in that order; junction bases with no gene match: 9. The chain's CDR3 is CASSSTGGGYTGELFF. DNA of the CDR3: TGTGCCAGCAGCAGTACAGGGGGCGGATATACCGGGGAGCTGTTTTTT. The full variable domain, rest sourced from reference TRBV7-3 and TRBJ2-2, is GAGVSQTPSNKVTEKGKYVELRCDPISGHTALYWYRQSLGQGPEFLIYFQGTGAADDSGLPNDRFFAVRPEGSVSTLKIQRTERGDSAVYLCASSSTGGGYTGELFFGEGSRLTVL.

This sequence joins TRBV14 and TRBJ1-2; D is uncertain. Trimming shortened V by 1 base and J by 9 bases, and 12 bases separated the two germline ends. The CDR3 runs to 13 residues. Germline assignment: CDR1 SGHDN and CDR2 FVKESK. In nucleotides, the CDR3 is TGTGCCAGCAGCCAAGTGCGCGTGGGTCGCTACACCTTC. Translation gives CASSQVRVGRYTF.

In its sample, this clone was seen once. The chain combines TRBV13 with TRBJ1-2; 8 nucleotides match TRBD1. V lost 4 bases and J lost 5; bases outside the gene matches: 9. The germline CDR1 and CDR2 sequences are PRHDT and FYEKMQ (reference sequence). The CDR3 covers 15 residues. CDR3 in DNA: TGTGCCAGCAGCTCCCTGGGGGACAGGCGGTATGGCTACACCTTC. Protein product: CASSSLGDRRYGYTF.

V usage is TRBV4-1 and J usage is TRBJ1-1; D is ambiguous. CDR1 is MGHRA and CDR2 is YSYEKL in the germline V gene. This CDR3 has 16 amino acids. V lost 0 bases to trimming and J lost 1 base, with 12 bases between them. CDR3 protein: CASSQDPRPGNTEAFF. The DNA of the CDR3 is TGCGCCAGCAGCCAAGACCCAAGGCCAGGGAACACTGAAGCTTTCTTT.

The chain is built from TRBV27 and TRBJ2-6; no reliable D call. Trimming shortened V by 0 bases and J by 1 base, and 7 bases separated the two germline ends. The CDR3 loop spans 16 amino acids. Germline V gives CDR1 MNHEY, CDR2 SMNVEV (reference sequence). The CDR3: CASSLSAGSGANVLTF. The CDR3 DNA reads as TGTGCCAGCAGTTTATCCGCTGGATCTGGGGCCAACGTCCTGACTTTC.

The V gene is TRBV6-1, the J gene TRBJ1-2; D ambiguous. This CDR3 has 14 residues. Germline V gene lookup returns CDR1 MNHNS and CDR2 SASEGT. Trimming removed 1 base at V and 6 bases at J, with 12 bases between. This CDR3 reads CASSEGTPRNGYTF. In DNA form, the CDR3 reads TGTGCCAGCAGTGAAGGGACCCCGAGGAATGGCTACACCTTC.

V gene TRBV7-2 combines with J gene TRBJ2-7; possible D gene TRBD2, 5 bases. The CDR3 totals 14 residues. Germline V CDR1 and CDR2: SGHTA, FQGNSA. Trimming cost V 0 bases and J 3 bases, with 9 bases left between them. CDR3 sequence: CASSLAPGNYEQYV. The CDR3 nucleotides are TGTGCCAGCAGCTTAGCGCCGGGGAACTACGAGCAGTACGTC.

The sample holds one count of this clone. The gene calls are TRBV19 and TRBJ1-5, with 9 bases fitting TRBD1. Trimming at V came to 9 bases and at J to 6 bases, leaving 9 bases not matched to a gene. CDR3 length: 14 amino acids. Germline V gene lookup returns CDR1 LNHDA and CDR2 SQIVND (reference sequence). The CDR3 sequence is CASKGGQGGQPQHF. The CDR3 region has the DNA TGTGCCAGCAAGGGGGGACAGGGAGGTCAGCCCCAGCATTTT.

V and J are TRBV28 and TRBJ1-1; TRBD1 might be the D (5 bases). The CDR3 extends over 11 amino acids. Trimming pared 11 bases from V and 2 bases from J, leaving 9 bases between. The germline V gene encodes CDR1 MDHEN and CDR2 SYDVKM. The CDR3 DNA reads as TGTGCCGGTGGGACTAACACTGAAGCTTTCTTT. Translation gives CAGGTNTEAFF.